This is a list of T cell receptor beta chains from one sample in a study of blood T cell repertoires in COVID-19. Profiling relied on immunoSEQ multiplex PCR, and the TCRdb table lists in-frame clones only, not all of them. This table has about 210,000 clones, 89% appearing once. The material sequenced was peripheral blood. These receptors were taken from a woman in her 40s with acute or convalescent COVID-19. Both conserved end residues are part of each CDR3. A D gene is named only where the DNA matches it firmly. Size values are once, few and many counts, or a class for expanded clones, and some rows have none.

- | - | TRBJ1-4 | TRBV5-1 | TGCGCCACCCGGAGAGGGGACTATGCAACTAATGAAAAACTGTTTTTT | CATRRGDYATNEKLFF
- | TRBD1 | TRBJ1-2 | TRBV4-1 | TGCGCCAGCAGCCGTCCGGGACAGGGGCGATCAACGCGTGGCTACACCTTC | CASSRPGQGRSTRGYTF
- | - | TRBJ2-3 | TRBV7-2 | TGTGCCAGCAGCGCCTCGGCAGGGTTCACAGATACGCAGTATTTT | CASSASAGFTDTQYF
once | - | TRBJ1-6 | TRBV2 | TGTGCCAGCAGGAGGGACTCCTATAATTCACCCCTCCACTTT | CASRRDSYNSPLHF
- | TRBD1 | TRBJ2-2 | TRBV28 | TGTGCCAGCAGCAAATACAGGGGGCTAGGGACCGGGGAGCTGTTTTTT | CASSKYRGLGTGELFF
- | - | TRBJ1-1 | TRBV5-1 | TGCGCCAGCAGCTTGGCCGCGGGATCGGAAGCTTTCTTT | CASSLAAGSEAFF
- | TRBD2 | TRBJ2-1 | TRBV11-2 | TGTGCCAGCAGCCTACAAGGACTAGCGGGGTACTACAATGAGCAGTTCTTC | CASSLQGLAGYYNEQFF
- | - | TRBJ1-1 | TRBV19 | TGTGCCAGTAGCCACGGGGGCACTGAAGCTTTCTTT | CASSHGGTEAFF
- | - | TRBJ2-5 | TRBV18 | TGTGCCAGCTCACTAGGACGGACTCGAGGAGGGCAAGAGACCCAGTACTTC | CASSLGRTRGGQETQYF
once | TRBD2 | TRBJ2-5 | TRBV10-3 | TGTGCCATCAGTCCCACAGGCGGGGGTTTCCAAGAGACCCAGTACTTC | CAISPTGGGFQETQYF
once | - | TRBJ2-1 | TRBV7-6 | TGTGCCAGCAGCTTAGCAACCCAGGCGTTAATGAATGAGCAGTTCTTC | CASSLATQALMNEQFF
- | - | TRBJ2-2 | TRBV5-1 | TGCGCCAGCAGCTTGGGACAGCACTCGGCGACCGGGGAGCTGTTTTTT | CASSLGQHSATGELFF
- | - | TRBJ1-1 | TRBV6-6 | TGTGCCAGCAGTGGACAGATTGAAGCTTTCTTT | CASSGQIEAFF
- | - | TRBJ2-3 | TRBV4-1 | TGCGCCAGCAGCCAATCCCAAAACACAGATACGCAGTATTTT | CASSQSQNTDTQYF
- | - | TRBJ1-3 | TRBV2 | TGTGCCAGCAGTGGTCGGGGAATTGGAAACACCATATATTTT | CASSGRGIGNTIYF
- | TRBD1 | TRBJ1-2 | TRBV14 | TGTGCCAGCAGCCAGGCCGGGACAGGGGACTATGGCTACACCTTC | CASSQAGTGDYGYTF
- | TRBD1 | TRBJ1-1 | TRBV11-1 | TGTGCCAGCAGCAGCCGGGACAGGCAGAACACTGAAGCTTTCTTT | CASSSRDRQNTEAFF
- | - | TRBJ2-2 | TRBV27 | TGTGCCAGCAGTTTAGTAACGGGGTATGACGGGGAGCTGTTTTTT | CASSLVTGYDGELFF
- | - | TRBJ1-1 | TRBV11-2 | TGTGCCAGCAGCCGAGTCAGGGGCTTAGGGGTTAACGCTGAAGCTTTCTTT | CASSRVRGLGVNAEAFF
- | TRBD1 | TRBJ1-3 | TRBV28 | TGTGCCAGCAGTTTCCAACAGGGGCCCCGAAACACCATATATTTT | CASSFQQGPRNTIYF
- | - | TRBJ1-2 | TRBV6-2/TRBV6-3 | TGTGCCAGCAGTCAACCGGCTAACTATGGCTACACCTTC | CASSQPANYGYTF
- | TRBD1 | TRBJ1-2 | TRBV5-8 | TGTGCCAGCTATCCCCGGGACAGGGTTGACTATGGCTACACCTTC | CASYPRDRVDYGYTF
- | - | TRBJ1-1 | TRBV5-5 | TGTGCCAGCAGCTTGCGAGGTTTTAACATGAACACTGAAGCTTTCTTT | CASSLRGFNMNTEAFF
- | TRBD1 | TRBJ2-5 | TRBV10-3 | TGTGCCATCAGGGGGACAGGGGACGTGCAGACCCAGTACTTC | CAIRGTGDVQTQYF
- | - | TRBJ1-1 | TRBV7-6 | TGTGCCAGCAGCTCATCCTGGGACTTACACGGGGCTGAAGCTTTCTTT | CASSSSWDLHGAEAFF
- | - | TRBJ1-2 | TRBV27 | TGTGCCAGCACCGAAAAATGCGCAGGGACAAGCTGCTATGGCTACACCTTC | CASTEKCAGTSCYGYTF
- | - | TRBJ2-3 | TRBV24-1 | TGTGCCACCAGTGATTCTAGAGATACGCAGTATTTT | CATSDSRDTQYF
- | - | TRBJ1-5 | TRBV2 | TGTGCCAGCAGTGACCGGGATAATAATCAGCCCCAGCATTTT | CASSDRDNNQPQHF
- | TRBD1 | TRBJ1-2 | TRBV18 | TGTGCCAGCTCACCAGGGACAGGGGGTGACTATGGCTACACCTTC | CASSPGTGGDYGYTF
- | - | TRBJ1-2 | TRBV27 | TGTGCCAGCAGTTTATCGAGCCAGGCCCTATTAGCTAACTATGGCTACACCTTC | CASSLSSQALLANYGYTF
- | TRBD1 | TRBJ1-5 | TRBV20-1 | TGCAGTGCTAGTCGACAGGGGTCTCGCAATCAGCCCCAGCATTTT | CSASRQGSRNQPQHF
many | - | TRBJ1-3 | TRBV3-1/TRBV3-2 | TGTGCCAGCAGCCCTGAGGGAAACACCATATATTTT | CASSPEGNTIYF
once | - | TRBJ2-6 | TRBV9 | TGTGCCAGCAGCGTAAATGGCAGGGCCCTTATCAAAACTGGGGCCAACGTCCTGACTTTC | CASSVNGRALIKTGANVLTF
- | - | TRBJ1-5 | TRBV5-1 | TGCGCCAGCAGCTTGGGGACAGCCGGGGGCAATCAGCCCCAGCATTTT | CASSLGTAGGNQPQHF
- | TRBD1 | TRBJ2-3 | TRBV6-1 | TGTGCCAGCAGTAAAGGGACAGGGGTCTTCACAGATACGCAGTATTTT | CASSKGTGVFTDTQYF
- | - | TRBJ2-6 | TRBV9 | TGTGCCAGCAGCGTAGAGCAGGGGGGTGGCTCTGGGGCCAACGTCCTGACTTTC | CASSVEQGGGSGANVLTF